The entry below describes one T cell receptor (beta chain). No cognate antigen has been identified for it. The sample holds no much larger clone one base away, and base qualities are not on file. This sample is drawn from a study of cytomegalovirus exposure and HLA in healthy donors (dated by TCRdb to between 2016 and 2019). In the study overall: According to a later analysis, the 120 validation repertoires were produced on the same platform as the 666 repertoires of the first cohort. The study aimed to test whether cataloging public T cell receptors could reveal signatures of past pathogen exposure. In addition to the first cohort of several hundred subjects, a separate validation cohort of 130 or so different subjects was used. To predict cytomegalovirus infection status, the study combined high-throughput TCR immunosequencing, statistical association of individual TCRs with disease status, and machine learning. Beyond this particular receptor, the publication reports: Three of the identified cytomegalovirus-associated TCR beta chains were confirmed in vitro to be specific for cytomegalovirus antigens. All 120 or so repertoires were used to score co-occurrence in the validation cohort in a later analysis, because that analysis had no HLA typing for the cohort. In a later analysis, TCRs clustered in the first cohort were found to also tend to co-occur in the approximately 110 validation repertoires, with approximately 95% of cluster scores above 0. A total of fewer than 200 TCR beta chains were listed by the study as associated with cytomegalovirus. According to the authors, the approach could potentially be generalized to other disease states and immunological phenotypes. While some public TCRs were present in many individuals, most TCR sequences turned up only very rarely across donors. The classifier was reported to diagnose cytomegalovirus status with high specificity and sensitivity in both the original and validation cohorts.

The donors were included in the validation cohort of around 120 subjects, a group kept apart from the 666-subject first cohort. V trim: 2 bases; J trim: 5 bases; unmatched bases: 2. The CDR3 holds 15 amino acids from the cysteine to the phenylalanine. The read is trimmed to its CDR3 DNA, 45 bases read in frame from base 1. Sequences SNHLY (CDR1) and FYNNEI (CDR2) are obtained from the germline V gene. To prepare the library, the immunoSEQ multiplex PCR assay was applied. Turning to the authors' computational methods: To diagnose cytomegalovirus status from the catalog of TCR beta chain sequences, a statistical classification framework was built. TCRdb mirrors the immuneACCESS table, restricted to in-frame sequences. Some clones are absent from its copies; in checked studies, under half trace to an unresolved V gene, and the reason for the others is unknown. D and trimming were read from the DNA, whereas the V and J calls and clone size are those reported in that table. A total of 85,000 to 120,000 clones appear in this sample, about 95% of them only once. Approximately 1% of the sample is held by the ten biggest clonotypes.

The sequence joins TRBV2 to TRBJ2-1; 11 central nucleotides agree with TRBD2. Specimen: PBMCs. The TCR originated in a woman younger than 35 in good health and CMV-seronegative. The nucleotide sequence reads as follows: TGTGCCAGCAGTGAAACTAGCGGGGGCAACAATGAGCAGTTCTTC. This codes for CASSETSGGNNEQFF.